This entry lists 14 T cell receptor beta chains sequenced from one sample in a study of blood T cell repertoires in COVID-19. The protocol was immunoSEQ multiplex PCR, while the TCRdb copy is restricted to in-frame clones and leaves out a portion. In the table there are more than 300,000 clones, roughly nine tenths of which are singletons. Sequenced material: peripheral blood. Receptor source: a woman aged 25-40 years with COVID-19, enrolled during active disease.

The chain recombines TRBV28 with TRBJ1-2; weak D call: TRBD1 (6 bases). There are 16 residues in the CDR3. In germline, CDR1 is MDHEN, CDR2 SYDVKM. Trimming removed 3 bases at V and 8 bases at J, with 22 bases between. CDR3 in DNA: TGTGCCAGCAGTTTCTACAGGGTGGGTTCAGCGGAGGGCTACACCTTC. Its protein product is CASSFYRVGSAEGYTF.

The chain is built from TRBV7-9 and TRBJ2-7; D unresolved. Germline CDR1 is SEHNR and CDR2 is FQNEAQ (reference sequence). Trimming pared 5 bases from V and 6 bases from J, leaving 11 bases between. This CDR3 is built from 12 residues. The CDR3 DNA reads as TGTGCCAGCAGCCTAGACACGTCCGAGCAGTACGTC. Protein: CASSLDTSEQYV.

CDR3 protein: CASSFRLAISTDTQYF. The DNA for the CDR3 is TGTGCCAGCAGCTTCCGACTAGCGATAAGCACAGATACGCAGTATTTT. The V and J genes are TRBV5-4 and TRBJ2-3, with 8 positions matching TRBD2. The CDR3 runs 16 residues. Per the germline V gene, CDR1 is SGHNT and CDR2 is YYREEE (reference sequence). After removal of 2 bases from V and 0 bases from J, the junction contained 5 bases not matched to a gene.

J is TRBJ1-1 and V is TRBV7-9; D gene uncertain. Trimming stripped 2 bases from V and 2 bases from J, with 9 bases between. Germline CDR1 reads SEHNR; CDR2 reads FQNEAQ (reference sequence). The CDR3 is 14 amino acids. The CDR3 region has the DNA TGTGCCAGCAGCTTATCGGGGTCCAACACTGAAGCTTTCTTT. Translation gives CASSLSGSNTEAFF.

The gene calls are TRBV18 and TRBJ1-5, with D perhaps TRBD1 (6 bases). CDR1 and CDR2 from the germline V gene are KGHSH and LQKENI. The V end lost 4 bases, the J end lost 1 base, and 11 bases lay between the germline ends. This CDR3 comprises 15 residues. The CDR3 reads CASSRAGTSNQPQHF. CDR3 DNA sequence: TGTGCCAGCTCACGAGCCGGGACAAGCAATCAGCCCCAGCATTTT.

This chain joins TRBV10-1 and TRBJ2-7; 7 positions match TRBD2. The CDR3 totals 13 residues. Germline CDR1 is WNHNN and CDR2 is SYGVQD (reference sequence). V trimming: 3 bases; J trimming: 2 bases; junction bases outside the gene matches: 1. CDR3 residues: CASSERGAYEQYV. The CDR3 nucleotides are TGCGCCAGCAGTGAACGGGGGGCCTACGAGCAGTACGTC.

The chain links TRBV7-8 to TRBJ1-1; D is possibly TRBD1 (6 bases). Deletions cut 1 base from V and 6 bases from J, with 12 bases between. The CDR3 runs to 14 residues. Germline CDR1 SGHVS, CDR2 FQNEAQ. The CDR3 loop reads CASSLETGSPEAFF. For the CDR3, the DNA is TGTGCCAGCAGCTTAGAGACAGGCTCTCCTGAAGCTTTCTTT.

The V call is TRBV28, the J call TRBJ1-3; D gene ambiguous. The V and J ends lost 3 bases and 0 bases respectively, with 9 bases between them. The CDR3 consists of 15 residues. The germline V gene encodes CDR1 MDHEN and CDR2 SYDVKM. CDR3 in amino acids: CASSFPLPSGNTIYF. CDR3 nucleotides: TGTGCCAGCAGTTTCCCCCTCCCCTCTGGAAACACCATATATTTT.

The chain links TRBV3-1 (or the pseudogene TRBV3-2) to TRBJ1-2, with D hard to call. Germline lookup yields CDR1 LGHDT and CDR2 YNNKEL (reference sequence). This CDR3 region has 15 residues. V lost 1 base and J 2 bases, leaving 11 bases between the germline ends. The CDR3 bases are TGTGCCAGCAGCCAAGTGGGCAGTGGAAACTATGGCTACACCTTC. Translated: CASSQVGSGNYGYTF.

The chain links TRBV10-3 to TRBJ1-5, with D perhaps matching TRBD1 (6 bases). This CDR3 has 13 amino acids. Trimming stripped 7 bases from V and 6 bases from J, with 13 bases between. CDR1 is ENHRY, CDR2 SYGVKD, per germline. The CDR3 bases are TGTGCCATCACTGGACAGACGGGTCAGCCCCAGCATTTT. It yields the protein CAITGQTGQPQHF.

The CDR3 region has the DNA TGTGCCAGCAGCCCCTCGCCAGGGGTGGCCACTGAAGCTTTCTTT. It yields the protein CASSPSPGVATEAFF. The rearrangement links TRBV11-3 to TRBJ1-1; tentative D call: TRBD1 (6 bases). CDR3 length equals 15 residues. Trimming stripped 5 bases from V and 4 bases from J, with 17 bases between. The germline V gene encodes CDR1 SGHNT and CDR2 YENEEA.

This clone appeared a single time. The chain carries TRBV19 and TRBJ2-6; D is possibly TRBD2 (6 bases). This CDR3 comprises 17 residues. Germline assignment: CDR1 LNHDA and CDR2 SQIVND (reference sequence). V lost 6 bases and J 0 bases, leaving 15 bases between the germline ends. Here the CDR3 DNA reads TGTGCCAGTAGCACCGCCTTGGGGGGCTCTGGGGCCAACGTCCTGACTTTC. Translated, it gives CASSTALGGSGANVLTF. Supplemented by reference TRBV19 and TRBJ2-6, the full variable domain reads DGGITQSPKYLFRKEGQNVTLSCEQNLNHDAMYWYRQDPGQGLRLIYYSQIVNDFQKGDIAEGYSVSREKKESFPLTVTSAQKNPTAFYLCASSTALGGSGANVLTFGAGSRLTVL.

V usage is TRBV7-8 and J usage is TRBJ2-7, with D perhaps TRBD2 (6 bases). This CDR3 has 15 amino acids. CDR1 is SGHVS and CDR2 is FQNEAQ in the germline V gene. Trimming took 2 bases from V and 1 from J, leaving 12 bases between them. CDR3 in amino acids: CASSLTGTGSYEQYV. Here the CDR3 DNA reads TGTGCCAGCAGCTTAACCGGGACTGGATCCTACGAGCAGTACGTC.

CDR3 amino acids: CASSLGGARHSNQPQHF. The CDR3 nucleotides are TGTGCCAGCAGCTTAGGTGGGGCCAGACATAGCAATCAGCCCCAGCATTTT. The rearrangement joins TRBV7-2 to TRBJ1-5; D is possibly TRBD1 (5 bases). Germline assignment: CDR1 SGHTA and CDR2 FQGNSA. The CDR3 contains 17 residues. V gave up 1 base and J gave up 0 bases, with 13 bases separating them.